This TCR beta chain was captured by sequencing in a study of cytomegalovirus exposure and HLA in healthy donors. Overall study results and limits: Most CMV-associated TCR beta chains appeared HLA-restricted in a later analysis.

About this clone itself: As yet, its antigen is unknown.

This CDR3 has 12 residues. V was clipped by 8 bases and J by 5 bases; unmatched bases: 5. Germline CDR1 and CDR2: SNHLY and FYNNEI. The PCR was carried out with 60 Vbeta primers and 13 Jbeta primers. Assay used: immunoSEQ multiplex PCR; TCRdb lists only in-frame clones, some missing. The profile covers about 120,000 clones, with about 83% appearing a single time and 2.7% taken by the ten largest. The sequence came from a woman aged 35 to 49 in good health and CMV-seropositive. The chain employs TRBV2 and TRBJ1-2, with TRBD1 matching 7 bases. The source material was PBMCs. The CDR3 DNA sequence: TGTGCCAGCGACAGGGAAGGGTATGGCTACACCTTC. Residues: CASDREGYGYTF.